These 24 T cell receptor beta chains came from one sample sequenced in a study of T cell responses to AZD1222 COVID-19 vaccine. Repertoires were generated with immunoSEQ multiplex PCR, while TCRdb's copy carries only in-frame clones and drops some. The sample contains fewer than 150,000 clones, roughly 93% of which appear only once. Sequenced here: peripheral blood, sampled on day 0 of AZD1222 vaccination. The receptors shown here come from an adult in good health.

The rearrangement uses TRBV28 and TRBJ1-2, with a tentative D call TRBD1 (6 bases). CDR1 and CDR2 from the germline V gene are MDHEN and SYDVKM. Trimming pared 6 bases from V and 5 bases from J, leaving 16 bases between. CDR3 length: 14 amino acids. This CDR3 reads CASSLQGPLYGYTF. DNA of the CDR3: TGTGCCAGCAGCCTACAGGGCCCCCTTTATGGCTACACCTTC.

CDR3: CASSSPGVLGEKLFF. In nucleotides, the CDR3 is TGTGCCAGCAGTTCTCCAGGGGTATTAGGAGAAAAACTGTTTTTT. The chain uses TRBV27 and TRBJ1-4, with a weak D call TRBD1 (6 bases). Germline CDR1 reads MNHEY; CDR2 reads SMNVEV (reference sequence). V lost 4 bases, J lost 8 bases, and 17 bases lay in between. The CDR3 is made up of 15 amino acids.

This rearrangement joins TRBV18 to TRBJ1-2, with D unclear. The germline V gene encodes CDR1 KGHSH and CDR2 LQKENI. The V and J ends lost 3 bases and 6 bases respectively, with 20 bases between them. This CDR3 has 16 amino acids. In nucleotides, the CDR3 is TGTGCCAGCTCACCTGGACCAACGAGGTTTGGAGATGGCTACACCTTC. It translates to CASSPGPTRFGDGYTF.

V gene TRBV7-3 combines with J gene TRBJ1-2; D is possibly TRBD1 (5 bases). This CDR3 is 15 amino acids long. Per the germline V gene, CDR1 is SGHTA and CDR2 is FQGTGA. V lost 1 base, J lost 0 bases, and 9 bases lay in between. CDR3 protein: CASSLIRATNYGYTF. DNA for the CDR3: TGTGCCAGCAGCTTAATCAGGGCCACTAACTATGGCTACACCTTC.

The chain carries TRBV7-2 and TRBJ2-2, with TRBD1 matching over 9 bases. The CDR3 is 17 residues long. The germline V gene has CDR1 SGHTA and CDR2 FQGNSA. V lost 1 base and J lost 2; bases outside the gene matches: 5. This CDR3 reads CASSLVAQGANTGELFF. The CDR3 DNA follows: TGTGCCAGCAGCTTAGTGGCACAGGGGGCAAACACCGGGGAGCTGTTTTTT.

J is TRBJ1-2 and V is TRBV27; possible D gene TRBD1, 5 bases. Trimming pared 0 bases from V and 4 bases from J, leaving 15 bases between. The CDR3 runs 16 residues. Germline CDR1 MNHEY, CDR2 SMNVEV (reference sequence). The CDR3 DNA reads as TGTGCCAGCAGTTTATCCCTAAGGTCAGGGCCCTATGGCTACACCTTC. It is translated as CASSLSLRSGPYGYTF.

This clone has just one count. The rearrangement uses TRBV4-3 and TRBJ2-7, with D perhaps TRBD1 or TRBD2 (5 bases each). V shed 0 bases and J shed 0 bases, with 12 bases lying between them. Germline values: CDR1 LGHNA, CDR2 YSLEER. CDR3 length equals 16 residues. For the CDR3, the DNA is TGCGCCAGCAGCCAAGACCGGGACGGTCTCTCCTACGAGCAGTACTTC. This gives the protein CASSQDRDGLSYEQYF.

V is TRBV30 and J is TRBJ2-7; D is unresolved. Germline V gene lookup returns CDR1 GTSNPN and CDR2 SVGIG (reference sequence). The CDR3 runs to 11 residues. V was shortened by 0 bases and J by 3 bases, with 3 bases between the two germline ends. CDR3 in DNA: TGTGCCTGGAGTGTAAACTACGAGCAGTACTTC. The encoded protein is CAWSVNYEQYF.

The chain couples TRBV19 to TRBJ2-2, with D possibly being TRBD1 or TRBD2 (6 bases each). There are 17 residues in the CDR3. V dropped 7 bases and J dropped 3 bases, with 21 bases sitting between them. From germline, CDR1 is LNHDA and CDR2 SQIVND (reference sequence). Here the CDR3 reads CASKPLGGRIYTGELFF. The DNA for the CDR3 is TGTGCCAGTAAACCCCTGGGGGGCAGAATTTACACCGGGGAGCTGTTTTTT. Based on the CDR3 plus reference TRBV19 and TRBJ2-2, the full variable domain is DGGITQSPKYLFRKEGQNVTLSCEQNLNHDAMYWYRQDPGQGLRLIYYSQIVNDFQKGDIAEGYSVSREKKESFPLTVTSAQKNPTAFYLCASKPLGGRIYTGELFFGEGSRLTVL.

The rearrangement uses TRBV27 and TRBJ1-3; tentative D call: TRBD1 (6 bases). The CDR3 covers 16 residues. Germline CDR1 reads MNHEY; CDR2 reads SMNVEV (reference sequence). V lost 2 bases and J lost 0, with 11 bases in between. The CDR3 bases are TGTGCCAGCAGTTTACGGGGGCCCCTCTCTGGAAACACCATATATTTT. This sequence encodes CASSLRGPLSGNTIYF.

The chain is built from TRBV28 and TRBJ1-2; possibly TRBD1 for D (5 bases). The V end lost 4 bases, the J end lost 3 bases, and 15 bases lay between the germline ends. The CDR3 has 15 amino acids. The V gene's germline CDR1 is MDHEN and CDR2 SYDVKM. In DNA, the CDR3 is TGTGCCAGCAGTTGGGACGGGACCGACTACTATGGCTACACCTTC. Translated, it gives CASSWDGTDYYGYTF.

V is TRBV2 and J is TRBJ2-3; 15 bases map to TRBD2. Unmatched junction bases numbered 3, after V lost 5 bases and J lost 3 bases. This CDR3 is 16 amino acids long. CDR1 SNHLY and CDR2 FYNNEI come from the germline V gene. The CDR3: CASSRTSGRATDTQYF. In DNA, the CDR3 is TGTGCCAGCAGTCGGACTAGCGGGAGGGCTACAGATACGCAGTATTTT.

The V gene is TRBV2, the J gene TRBJ1-5, with D maybe TRBD1 (6 bases). The CDR3 has 14 amino acids. Trimming pared 6 bases from V and 3 bases from J, leaving 12 bases between. The germline V gene encodes CDR1 SNHLY and CDR2 FYNNEI. The CDR3 sequence is CASRNDRSNQPQHF. CDR3 nucleotides: TGTGCCAGCAGGAATGACAGGTCCAATCAGCCCCAGCATTTT. Drawing the rest from reference TRBV2 and TRBJ1-5, the complete variable domain is EPEVTQTPSHQVTQMGQEVILRCVPISNHLYFYWYRQILGQKVEFLVSFYNNEISEKSEIFDDQFSVERPDGSNFTLKIRSTKLEDSAMYFCASRNDRSNQPQHFGDGTRLSIL.

This clone was counted once. V is TRBV27 and J is TRBJ1-2, with D unclear. V was pared by 5 bases and J by 4 bases, with 14 bases between. This CDR3 has 14 amino acids. The V gene's germline CDR1 is MNHEY and CDR2 SMNVEV (reference sequence). The CDR3 loop reads CASSASPTVYGYTF. In nucleotides, the CDR3 is TGTGCCAGCAGTGCAAGCCCGACGGTCTATGGCTACACCTTC.

V usage is TRBV19 and J usage is TRBJ1-1, with 8 bases identical to TRBD1. CDR3 length: 15 amino acids. The V gene end was trimmed by 6 bases and the J gene end by 4 bases; junction bases not matched to a gene: 10. Looked up from germline, CDR1 is LNHDA and CDR2 is SQIVND (reference sequence). The CDR3 is CASRTTGGRVTEAFF. DNA for the CDR3: TGTGCCAGTAGAACCACAGGGGGAAGGGTCACTGAAGCTTTCTTT.

The rearrangement joins TRBV3-1 (or the pseudogene TRBV3-2) to TRBJ2-5; D not resolved. The CDR3 consists of 13 residues. Deletions cut 2 bases from V and 5 bases from J, with 9 bases between. CDR1 is LGHDT, CDR2 YNNKEL, per germline (reference sequence). CDR3 loop: CASSQIIRETQYF. The CDR3 DNA reads as TGTGCCAGCAGCCAAATCATACGGGAGACCCAGTACTTC.

The chain uses TRBV4-1 and TRBJ2-1; 11 nucleotides match TRBD2. The CDR3 covers 20 residues. Germline V lookup: CDR1 MGHRA, CDR2 YSYEKL. Trimming at V came to 4 bases and at J to 0 bases, leaving 14 bases not matched to a gene. The chain's CDR3 is CASSPPVETSGTFSYNEQFF. In DNA, the CDR3 is TGCGCCAGCAGCCCCCCCGTAGAGACTAGCGGGACGTTCTCCTACAATGAGCAGTTCTTC.

This chain uses TRBV27 with TRBJ2-7, with 11 bases lining up with TRBD2. CDR1 MNHEY and CDR2 SMNVEV come from the germline V gene (reference sequence). V shed 4 bases and J 3 bases; nucleotides not matched to a gene: 5. This CDR3 is 15 amino acids long. CDR3 region: CASSSPTSGSYEQYF. The CDR3 region has the DNA TGTGCCAGCAGTTCGCCAACTAGCGGGAGCTACGAGCAGTACTTC.

The V and J genes are TRBV19 and TRBJ2-1, with D perhaps TRBD2 (5 bases). Germline V gene sequence: CDR1 LNHDA, CDR2 SQIVND (reference sequence). V lost 3 bases, J lost 0 bases, and 9 bases lay in between. This CDR3 comprises 15 residues. CDR3 region: CASSMEAFSYNEQFF. The CDR3 region has the DNA TGTGCCAGTAGTATGGAGGCTTTCTCCTACAATGAGCAGTTCTTC.

The chain employs TRBV24-1 and TRBJ1-2, with 8 nucleotides matching TRBD1. Per germline, CDR1 KGHDR and CDR2 SFDVKD. This CDR3 has 14 residues. Trimming removed 6 bases from V and 6 bases from J; junction bases left unmatched: 8. The CDR3 spells CATSWGTGGHGYTF. Here the CDR3 DNA reads TGTGCCACCAGTTGGGGAACAGGGGGTCATGGCTACACCTTC.

V usage is TRBV5-1 and J usage is TRBJ2-3; D not certain. From germline, CDR1 is SGHRS and CDR2 YFSETQ. V lost 0 bases and J lost 2, with 7 bases in between. There are 14 residues in the CDR3. The CDR3 DNA sequence: TGCGCCAGCAGCTTGGTCATGCTCACAGATACGCAGTATTTT. Translating it yields CASSLVMLTDTQYF.

V usage is TRBV7-9 and J usage is TRBJ1-2, with 10 nucleotides matching TRBD1. Germline values: CDR1 SEHNR, CDR2 FQNEAQ (reference sequence). CDR3 length: 15 amino acids. The V gene end was trimmed by 1 base and the J gene end by 8 bases; junction bases not matched to a gene: 7. The chain's CDR3 is CASSLDRTGGRGYTF. CDR3 sequence (DNA): TGTGCCAGCAGCTTAGACCGGACAGGGGGGCGCGGCTACACCTTC.

This chain connects TRBV12-3 or TRBV12-4 to TRBJ2-7; D is unclear. Trimming removed 4 bases at V and 6 bases at J, with 10 bases between. This CDR3 region has 12 residues. The DNA for the CDR3 is TGTGCCAGCAGTTCATCATCGTCCGAGCAGTACTTC. The encoded protein is CASSSSSSEQYF.

V and J are TRBV24-1 and TRBJ1-2; D is undetermined. This CDR3 spans 17 amino acids. Trimming pared 6 bases from V and 0 bases from J, leaving 19 bases between. Germline assignment: CDR1 KGHDR and CDR2 SFDVKD. The CDR3 loop is CATSSGRLGLANYGYTF. The CDR3 DNA follows: TGTGCCACCAGTTCAGGAAGGTTGGGCCTAGCTAACTATGGCTACACCTTC.